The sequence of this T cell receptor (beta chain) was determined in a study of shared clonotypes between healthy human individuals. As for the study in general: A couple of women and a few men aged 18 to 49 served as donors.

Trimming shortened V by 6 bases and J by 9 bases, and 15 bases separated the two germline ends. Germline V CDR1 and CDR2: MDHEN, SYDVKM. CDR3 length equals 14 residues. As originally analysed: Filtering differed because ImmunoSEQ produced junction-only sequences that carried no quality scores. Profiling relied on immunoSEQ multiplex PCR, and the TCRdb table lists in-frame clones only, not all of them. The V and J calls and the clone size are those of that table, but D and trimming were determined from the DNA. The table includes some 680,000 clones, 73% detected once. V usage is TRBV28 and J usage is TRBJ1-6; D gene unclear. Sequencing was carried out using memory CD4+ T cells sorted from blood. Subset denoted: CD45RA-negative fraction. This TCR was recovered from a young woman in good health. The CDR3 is CASRPHGFGSPLHF. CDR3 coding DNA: TGTGCCAGCAGACCCCACGGGTTTGGTTCACCCCTCCACTTT.